The rows below give T cell receptor beta chains drawn from one sample of a study of T cells after yellow fever vaccination. TCRdb used MiXCR to reprocess the 5' RACE reads, holding one entry per CDR3 protein. The table includes approximately 96,000 distinct CDR3 sequences, approximately 9% detected once. The input for sequencing was CD8+ T cells not binding an NS4B(214-222) dextramer, sorted from PBMCs, taken roughly 14 days after the first yellow fever vaccination. These receptors came from a man aged 18 to 30 who received the YFV17D yellow fever vaccine. Both conserved end residues are part of each CDR3. The order of the fields is clone size, J gene, V gene, CDR3 length, D gene, CDR3 DNA, CDR3 protein. The D gene is left open where the match is weak. Part of the rows lack a size; the others show once, few, many or a class for expanded clones.

>few|TRBJ2-1|TRBV7-3|18|NA
TGTGCCAGCAGCTTAATCGGTGGCGGGGTGGGCTCCTACAATGAGCAGTTCTTC
CASSLIGGGVGSYNEQFF
>many|TRBJ2-1|TRBV5-1|14|NA
TGCGCCAGCAGCCTTACGACCGGGAACAATGAGCAGTTCTTC
CASSLTTGNNEQFF
>many|TRBJ2-7|TRBV10-2|14|NA
TGCGCCAGCAGTGTTCCAGGGCGGTCCTACGAGCAGTACTTC
CASSVPGRSYEQYF
>NA|TRBJ2-4|TRBV19|14|TRBD1
TGTGCCAGTAGTGAGACAGGGGACAAAAACATTCAGTACTTC
CASSETGDKNIQYF
>many|TRBJ1-1|TRBV4-1|13|NA
TGCGCCAGCAGCCAAGCAGGGTTGGCTGAAGCTTTCTTT
CASSQAGLAEAFF
>NA|TRBJ1-2|TRBV7-2|15|NA
TGTGCCAGCAGCTTTATTCCCGCATCTAACTATGGCTACACCTTC
CASSFIPASNYGYTF
>few|TRBJ2-2|TRBV30|14|TRBD2
TGTGCCTGGAGACTAGCGGAGCATAACGGGGAGCTGTTTTTT
CAWRLAEHNGELFF
>NA|TRBJ1-2|TRBV4-1|14|NA
TGCGCCAGCAGCCAAGATAGGAGGGTGGGAGGCTACACCTTC
CASSQDRRVGGYTF
>NA|TRBJ2-7|TRBV4-1|12|NA
TGCGCCAGCAGCCAAGAGGGCCACGAGCAGTACTTC
CASSQEGHEQYF
>NA|TRBJ1-1|TRBV6-5|17|NA
TGTGCCAGCCGTTACAACGACAGGAGAGGGGTGAACACTGAAGCTTTCTTT
CASRYNDRRGVNTEAFF
>NA|TRBJ2-3|TRBV2|16|TRBD2
TGTGCCAGCAGTGAATGGGCGGGGGGGCCTTCAGATACGCAGTATTTT
CASSEWAGGPSDTQYF